The clone carrying this TCR beta chain was recorded at least ten times. As yet, its antigen is unknown. These data belong to a study of Graves' ophthalmopathy and Graves' hyperthyroidism. Overall study results and limits: Most thyroid clonotypes expanded beyond 0.001 frequency were also found in blood.

RNA transcripts provided the template for amplifying TCR beta CDR3 regions. First-round RT-PCR relied on HTBI primers, and a second-round multiplex PCR came next. TCRdb re-called the multiplex PCR reads with MiXCR, one entry per CDR3 protein. The data hold around 400,000 distinct CDR3 sequences, with roughly 18% observed a single time. Per germline, CDR1 SGHAT and CDR2 FQNNGV. The CDR3 extends over 16 amino acids. V trimming: 2 bases; J trimming: 9 bases; junction bases outside the gene matches: 10. Isolation of PBMCs was performed using over 8.5 ml of fresh peripheral blood. Material for sequencing was peripheral blood. This rearrangement joins TRBV11-2 to TRBJ1-6; 7 positions agree with TRBD1. This sequence originates from a young woman with Graves' ophthalmopathy. In nucleotides, the CDR3 is TGTGCCAGCAGCTTAAGAGGGGACAGACTGTTTTCACCCCTCCACTTT. Its protein is CASSLRGDRLFSPLHF.